The TCR beta chain under discussion was sequenced for a study of blood T cell repertoires in COVID-19. CDR1 ENHRY and CDR2 SYGVKD come from the germline V gene. With V trimmed by 1 base and J by 6 bases, 6 bases remained unmatched. This CDR3 region has 14 residues. In the study's own analysis: For nucleated cells, counts were estimated from reference gene primer amplification. Libraries were prepared by immunoSEQ multiplex PCR; TCRdb keeps only in-frame clonotypes and omits some of them. Clone size and V and J calls were adopted from that table, with D and trimming inferred from the DNA. The data contain 200,000 to 300,000 clones, approximately 78% of them seen just once; the ten biggest clones take up roughly 3.3%.

This chain uses TRBV10-3 with TRBJ2-7, with TRBD1 matching 7 bases. The clonotype originates from a woman aged 18-35 years with acute or convalescent COVID-19. The sample consisted of peripheral blood. The CDR3, as DNA: TGTGCCATCAGTGAGTGGGGCAGGGGGTCCGAGCAGTACTTC. Amino acid sequence: CAISEWGRGSEQYF.